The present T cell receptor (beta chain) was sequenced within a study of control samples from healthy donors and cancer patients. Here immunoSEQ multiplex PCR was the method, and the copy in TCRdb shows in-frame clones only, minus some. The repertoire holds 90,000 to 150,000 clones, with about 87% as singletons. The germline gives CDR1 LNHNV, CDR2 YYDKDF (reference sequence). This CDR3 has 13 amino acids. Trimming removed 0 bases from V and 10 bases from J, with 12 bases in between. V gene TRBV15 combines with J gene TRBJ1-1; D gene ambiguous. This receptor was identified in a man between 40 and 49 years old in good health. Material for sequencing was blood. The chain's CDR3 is CATSRDPQVLAFF. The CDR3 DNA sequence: TGTGCCACCAGCAGAGATCCCCAGGTTCTAGCTTTCTTT.